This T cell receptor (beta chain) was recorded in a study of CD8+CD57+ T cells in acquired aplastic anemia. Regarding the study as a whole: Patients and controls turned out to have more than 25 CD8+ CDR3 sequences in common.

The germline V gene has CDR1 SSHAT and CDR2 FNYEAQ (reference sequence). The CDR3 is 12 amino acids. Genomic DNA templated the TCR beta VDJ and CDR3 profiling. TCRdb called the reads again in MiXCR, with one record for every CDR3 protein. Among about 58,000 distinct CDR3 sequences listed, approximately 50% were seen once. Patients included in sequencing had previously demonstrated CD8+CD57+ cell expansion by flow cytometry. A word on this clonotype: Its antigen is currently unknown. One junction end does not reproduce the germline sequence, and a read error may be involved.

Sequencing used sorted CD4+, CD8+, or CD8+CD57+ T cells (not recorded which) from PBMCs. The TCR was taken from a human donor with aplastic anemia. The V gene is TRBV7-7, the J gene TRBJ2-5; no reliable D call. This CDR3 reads CASSPPLETQYF. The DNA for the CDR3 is TGTGCTAGCAGCCCACCGTTGGAGACCCAGTACTTC.